This TCR beta chain was sequenced in a study of shared clonotypes between healthy human individuals. Overall study context: CD4 naive and memory got three plates each, CD8 naive two, CD8 memory one.

Sequencing was performed with immunoSEQ multiplex PCR; in TCRdb, only in-frame clones are kept and a portion is missing. Counted here are about 2.1 million clones, 93% occurring once; the ten biggest clones make up approximately 1.7%. Looked up from germline, CDR1 is SGDLS and CDR2 is YYNGEE. Deletions cut 0 bases from V and 5 bases from J, with 8 bases between. CDR3 size: 13 residues. Cells designated naive CD8 were CD45RO-negative and were positively selected for CCR7, with terminally differentiated effector memory CD45RA+ cells excluded. This clone was seen a single time. Material for sequencing was naive CD8+ T cells from PBMCs. The chain couples TRBV9 to TRBJ1-1, with D uncertain. The receptor was isolated from a man younger than 35 in good health. Some clones in this sample may be carry-over from other donors' samples. Here the CDR3 DNA reads TGTGCCAGCAGCGTAGAATTCCTAACTGAAGCTTTCTTT. Protein product: CASSVEFLTEAFF.